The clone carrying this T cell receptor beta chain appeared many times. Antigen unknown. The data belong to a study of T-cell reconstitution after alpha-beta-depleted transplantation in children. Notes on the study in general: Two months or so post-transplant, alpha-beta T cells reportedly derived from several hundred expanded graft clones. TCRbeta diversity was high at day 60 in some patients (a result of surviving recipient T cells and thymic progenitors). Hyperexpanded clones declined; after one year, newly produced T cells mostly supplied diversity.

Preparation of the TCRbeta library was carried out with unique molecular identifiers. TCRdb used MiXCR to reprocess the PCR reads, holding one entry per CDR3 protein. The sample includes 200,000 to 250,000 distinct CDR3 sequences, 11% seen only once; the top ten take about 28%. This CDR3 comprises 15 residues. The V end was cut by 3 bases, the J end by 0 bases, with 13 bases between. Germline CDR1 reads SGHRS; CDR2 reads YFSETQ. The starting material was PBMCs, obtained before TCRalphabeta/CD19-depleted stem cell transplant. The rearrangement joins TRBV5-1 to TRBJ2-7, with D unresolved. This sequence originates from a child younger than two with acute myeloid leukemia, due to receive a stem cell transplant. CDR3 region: CASSSGLLSSYEQYF. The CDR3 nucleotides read TGCGCCAGCAGCTCCGGGTTATTGAGCTCCTACGAGCAGTACTTC.